One and the same sample provided the 17 T cell receptor beta chains below, sequenced in a study of radiotherapy plus CTLA-4 blockade in lung cancer listed by TCRdb under 2018. Receptors were amplified or captured by the immunoSEQ multiplex PCR assay. What TCRdb holds here is the immuneACCESS table cut down to in-frame rearrangements. Part of the clones is not present; checked against another copy, under half of the missing clones reflect an unresolved V gene, and the others are unexplained. The sample has around 45,000 clones on record, roughly 76% of them singletons. Around 10% of the sample is in the top ten clones. The sample consisted of peripheral blood, taken from a patient treated with radiotherapy plus ipilimumab. The receptors here all came from a human donor with non-small cell lung cancer who had stable disease on radiotherapy plus ipilimumab.

A few counts support this clone. The J gene is TRBJ2-7, the V gene TRBV4-3; D may be TRBD1 or TRBD2 (6 bases each). The CDR3 totals 15 residues. Germline V gives CDR1 LGHNA, CDR2 YSLEER. V lost 1 base to trimming and J lost 4 bases, with 14 bases between them. DNA of the CDR3: TGCGCCAGCAGCCAAGTCGGACTACAGGGATACGAGCAGTACTTC. It yields the protein CASSQVGLQGYEQYF.

This chain connects TRBV27 to TRBJ1-5; D perhaps matches TRBD1 (5 bases). Trimming removed 3 bases from V and 9 bases from J, with 12 bases in between. Per the germline V gene, CDR1 is MNHEY and CDR2 is SMNVEV (reference sequence). The length of the CDR3 is 13 residues. CDR3 sequence (DNA): TGTGCCAGCAGTTTTAAGTCAGGGAGGCCCCAGCATTTT. This encodes CASSFKSGRPQHF.

The chain combines TRBV25-1 with TRBJ2-4; TRBD1 matches at 10 bases. The CDR3 is 16 amino acids. CDR1 and CDR2 (germline): MGHDK, SYGVNS. With V trimmed by 4 bases and J by 10 bases, 13 bases remained unmatched. The CDR3 spells CASSGSAGQGRLIQYF. CDR3 nucleotides: TGTGCCAGCAGTGGATCCGCGGGACAGGGGCGGCTTATTCAGTACTTC. Supplemented by reference TRBV25-1 and TRBJ2-4, the full variable domain reads EADIYQTPRYLVIGTGKKITLECSQTMGHDKMYWYQQDPGMELHLIHYSYGVNSTEKGDLSSESTVSRIRTEHFPLTLESARPSHTSQYLCASSGSAGQGRLIQYFGAGTRLSVL.

The sample holds a few counts of this clone. The genes are TRBV13 and TRBJ2-3; D unresolved. From germline, CDR1 is PRHDT and CDR2 FYEKMQ (reference sequence). The ends were cut back, 2 bases at V and 1 base at J, with 10 bases in the middle. The CDR3 loop spans 15 amino acids. Here the CDR3 DNA reads TGTGCCAGCAGCTTAAGTCGGGCCCGCACAGATACGCAGTATTTT. It is translated as CASSLSRARTDTQYF.

The V call is TRBV9, the J call TRBJ1-1, with a tentative D call TRBD1 (6 bases). V was shortened by 4 bases and J by 3 bases, with 19 bases between the two germline ends. The CDR3 spans 16 residues. Germline V lookup: CDR1 SGDLS, CDR2 YYNGEE. The CDR3, as DNA: TGTGCCAGCAGCCGGACCGGGACACTTGGAGACACTGAAGCTTTCTTT. Amino acid sequence: CASSRTGTLGDTEAFF.

V gene TRBV15 combines with J gene TRBJ2-1, with 7 bases that match TRBD1. The germline CDR1 and CDR2 sequences are LNHNV and YYDKDF (reference sequence). The CDR3 totals 14 residues. With 7 bases clipped from V and 4 bases from J, the junction kept 7 bases outside the gene matches. The chain's CDR3 is CATTRTGEYNEQFF. The CDR3 DNA follows: TGTGCCACCACTCGAACAGGGGAGTACAATGAGCAGTTCTTC.

The rearrangement joins TRBV12-5 to TRBJ1-2; TRBD1 is a possible D gene (5 bases). Trimming cost V 3 bases and J 7 bases, with 12 bases left between them. Germline assignment: CDR1 LGHNT and CDR2 FRNRAP. The CDR3 contains 13 residues. CDR3 DNA sequence: TGTGCTAGTGGTTTTGACACAGGACGTGGCTACACCTTC. Its protein is CASGFDTGRGYTF.

CDR3 region: CASSYSGGRGNTIYF. CDR3 sequence (DNA): TGTGCCAGCAGTTACAGCGGAGGGAGAGGAAACACCATATATTTT. V is TRBV6-5 and J is TRBJ1-3; no clear D gene. CDR3 length: 15 amino acids. V was cut by 2 bases and J by 4 bases, with 12 bases left in between. Germline lookup yields CDR1 MNHEY and CDR2 SVGAGI.

This chain links TRBV2 with TRBJ2-1; D is ambiguous. This CDR3 has 16 amino acids. Germline CDR1 reads SNHLY; CDR2 reads FYNNEI. The V gene lost 5 bases and the J gene lost 0 bases, with 14 bases spanning the gap. Written as DNA, the CDR3 is TGTGCCAGCAGTTTAAACTCGTTGAGCTCCTACAATGAGCAGTTCTTC. It yields the protein CASSLNSLSSYNEQFF. The whole variable domain, filled in from reference TRBV2 and TRBJ2-1, reads EPEVTQTPSHQVTQMGQEVILRCVPISNHLYFYWYRQILGQKVEFLVSFYNNEISEKSEIFDDQFSVERPDGSNFTLKIRSTKLEDSAMYFCASSLNSLSSYNEQFFGPGTRLTVL.

CDR3 residues: CASSVGFGYTF. In DNA form, the CDR3 reads TGTGCCAGCAGCGTCGGGTTCGGCTACACCTTC. The chain employs TRBV2 and TRBJ1-2; D gene uncertain. CDR3 length: 11 residues. Germline V CDR1 and CDR2: SNHLY, FYNNEI. With 6 bases removed from V and 8 bases from J, the gap between germline ends came to 10 bases.

Here the CDR3 DNA reads TGTGCCAGTACGAGGTACACTGAAGCTTTCTTT. Protein product: CASTRYTEAFF. The rearrangement uses TRBV19 and TRBJ1-1; D is uncertain. Germline values: CDR1 LNHDA, CDR2 SQIVND (reference sequence). The CDR3 loop spans 11 amino acids. Trimming removed 7 bases from V and 3 bases from J, with 6 bases in between.

This rearrangement joins TRBV19 to TRBJ1-2; D may be TRBD1 (6 bases). Germline CDR1 LNHDA, CDR2 SQIVND (reference sequence). Trimming stripped 5 bases from V and 8 bases from J, with 24 bases between. The CDR3 runs to 16 residues. As DNA, the CDR3 is TGTGCCAGTAGTGGGGCGGCAGGGGCCTACACTGGAGGCTACACCTTC. This encodes CASSGAAGAYTGGYTF. Combining the CDR3 with reference TRBV19 and TRBJ1-2 gives the whole variable domain DGGITQSPKYLFRKEGQNVTLSCEQNLNHDAMYWYRQDPGQGLRLIYYSQIVNDFQKGDIAEGYSVSREKKESFPLTVTSAQKNPTAFYLCASSGAAGAYTGGYTFGSGTRLTVV.

This CDR3 is CASSQTGPRGYEQYV. The CDR3 DNA follows: TGCGCCAGCAGCCAAACGGGACCTAGGGGCTACGAGCAGTACGTC. The V gene is TRBV4-1, the J gene TRBJ2-7, with D tentatively TRBD1 or TRBD2 (5 bases each). Trimming stripped 2 bases from V and 3 bases from J, with 14 bases between. The CDR3 totals 15 residues. The germline CDR1 and CDR2 sequences are MGHRA and YSYEKL.

This chain links TRBV5-4 with TRBJ2-7; no clear D gene. V was shortened by 4 bases and J by 0 bases, with 17 bases between the two germline ends. The CDR3 consists of 16 residues. Germline V gene sequence: CDR1 SGHNT, CDR2 YYREEE (reference sequence). CDR3 loop: CASSQDGLSSSYEQYF. The DNA for the CDR3 is TGTGCCAGCAGCCAAGATGGTCTGTCAAGCTCCTACGAGCAGTACTTC.

This clone was observed once. The CDR3 loop is CASSWDRMGSSYNSPLHF. CDR3 coding DNA: TGTGCCAGCAGCTGGGACAGAATGGGAAGCTCCTATAATTCACCCCTCCACTTT. V and J are TRBV27 and TRBJ1-6, with 7 bases identical to TRBD1. The CDR3 totals 18 residues. V dropped 6 bases and J dropped 0; count of bases not matched to a gene: 11. Per germline, CDR1 MNHEY and CDR2 SMNVEV (reference sequence).

This chain uses TRBV27 with TRBJ1-6; D uncertain. Germline CDR1 is MNHEY and CDR2 is SMNVEV (reference sequence). Trimming removed 4 bases at V and 10 bases at J, with 20 bases between. The CDR3 contains 16 residues. The CDR3 DNA follows: TGTGCCAGCAGTTCGTGGTTCGGGCAGGCCAGATCACCCCTCCACTTT. Its translation: CASSSWFGQARSPLHF.

The V gene is TRBV6-6, the J gene TRBJ1-4; weak D call: TRBD1 (5 bases). Germline V lookup: CDR1 MNHNY, CDR2 SVGAGI (reference sequence). V lost 0 bases to trimming and J lost 4 bases, with 12 bases between them. This CDR3 has 16 amino acids. DNA of the CDR3: TGTGCCAGCAGTTACTCCAGGGAAACCTATAATGAAAAACTGTTTTTT. The encoded protein is CASSYSRETYNEKLFF.